This T cell receptor (beta chain) was recovered during a study of identical twins. After removal of 3 bases from V and 5 bases from J, the junction contained 4 bases not matched to a gene. The germline V gene has CDR1 SGHTA and CDR2 FQGNSA. CDR3 length equals 15 residues. This clonotype was detected only a few times. Its antigen is currently unknown. Template switching (which added a universal primer site) was used, and cDNA carried unique molecular identifiers. TCRdb itself ran the 5' RACE reads through MiXCR, one entry per CDR3 protein. The profile covers roughly 1.6 million distinct CDR3 sequences, with around a third appearing a single time and about 0.27% taken by the ten largest. General observations from the study: Instead of following the same donors, the conclusions were based on cross-sectional statistical analysis.

Only healthy Caucasians were included as donors. The J gene is TRBJ2-3, the V gene TRBV7-2, with TRBD2 matching 11 bases. The sequence derives from a newborn girl in good health. Sequencing was performed on cord blood. CDR3 sequence reads: CASSFFGLAGDTQYF. CDR3 nucleotides: TGTGCCAGCAGCTTCTTTGGACTAGCGGGAGATACGCAGTATTTT.